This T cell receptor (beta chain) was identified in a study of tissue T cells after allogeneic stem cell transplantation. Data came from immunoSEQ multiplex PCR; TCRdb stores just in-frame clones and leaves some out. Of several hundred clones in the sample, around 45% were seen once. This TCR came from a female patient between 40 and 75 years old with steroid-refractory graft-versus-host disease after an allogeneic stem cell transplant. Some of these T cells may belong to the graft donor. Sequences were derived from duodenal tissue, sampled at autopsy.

The DNA of the CDR3 is TGTGCCAGCAGCCCCGGGGGGGATGGCTACACCTTC. Translating gives CASSPGGDGYTF. The V and J genes are TRBV7-9 and TRBJ1-2, with D possibly being TRBD1 (5 bases). Trimming took off 5 bases at V and 6 bases at J, with 10 bases between the two ends. Germline values: CDR1 SEHNR, CDR2 FQNEAQ (reference sequence). The CDR3 loop spans 12 amino acids.